Listed below are T cell receptor beta chains from one sample, sequenced in a study of metastatic and nonmetastatic thyroid tumors. TCRdb used MiXCR to call clones anew from the PCR reads. This sample has 30,000 to 35,000 clones, with about a sixth found just once. Sequencing was carried out using blood. Every receptor here comes from a female donor with papillary thyroid cancer or a benign thyroid nodule (not recorded which). Some clones in this sample may be carry-over from other donors' samples. Both conserved end residues are part of each CDR3. A D gene is named only where the DNA matches it firmly. Where a row states a size, it is once, few, many or the class of an expanded clone; other rows omit it.

d_gene: TRBD1
v_gene: TRBV9
j_gene: TRBJ2-3
abundance: many
CDR3aa: CASSHPRDRASDTQYF
CDR3nt: TGTGCCAGCAGCCACCCTCGGGACAGGGCTTCAGATACGCAGTATTTT

d_gene: -
v_gene: TRBV7-8
j_gene: TRBJ1-1
abundance: many
CDR3aa: CASSQLLVNTEAFF
CDR3nt: TGTGCCAGCAGCCAATTGCTAGTTAACACTGAAGCTTTCTTT

d_gene: TRBD1
v_gene: TRBV6-6
j_gene: TRBJ1-2
abundance: many
CDR3aa: CASSYSRTGGGYGYTF
CDR3nt: TGTGCCAGCAGTTACTCCCGGACAGGGGGGGGCTATGGCTACACCTTC

d_gene: TRBD2
v_gene: TRBV7-2
j_gene: TRBJ2-1
abundance: many
CDR3aa: CASSFPRSGSSYNEQFF
CDR3nt: TGTGCCAGCAGCTTCCCCCGTAGCGGGAGCTCCTACAATGAGCAGTTCTTC

d_gene: -
v_gene: TRBV14
j_gene: TRBJ2-1
abundance: -
CDR3aa: CASIQDETNSYNEQFF
CDR3nt: TGTGCCAGCATCCAAGATGAGACAAATTCCTACAATGAGCAGTTCTTC

d_gene: -
v_gene: TRBV2
j_gene: TRBJ1-1
abundance: many
CDR3aa: CASSRGTEAFF
CDR3nt: TGTGCCAGCAGCAGGGGCACTGAAGCTTTCTTT

d_gene: -
v_gene: TRBV28
j_gene: TRBJ2-1
abundance: many
CDR3aa: CASSSSGSGSSYNEQFF
CDR3nt: TGTGCCAGCAGTTCAAGTGGCAGCGGCAGCTCCTACAATGAGCAGTTCTTC

d_gene: -
v_gene: TRBV20-1
j_gene: TRBJ2-7
abundance: -
CDR3aa: CSADSEGGEQYF
CDR3nt: TGCAGTGCGGACAGTGAGGGGGGCGAGCAGTACTTC

d_gene: TRBD2
v_gene: TRBV7-9
j_gene: TRBJ2-3
abundance: many
CDR3aa: CASRRGRTGSDTQYF
CDR3nt: TGTGCCAGCAGGCGCGGGAGAACGGGATCTGATACGCAGTATTTT

d_gene: -
v_gene: TRBV6-4
j_gene: TRBJ2-3
abundance: few
CDR3aa: CASSQLTWGTDTQYF
CDR3nt: TGTGCCAGCAGCCAACTGACATGGGGCACAGATACGCAGTATTTT

d_gene: -
v_gene: TRBV12-3/TRBV12-4
j_gene: TRBJ1-5
abundance: many
CDR3aa: CASIGEGFGNQPQHF
CDR3nt: TGTGCCAGCATCGGGGAGGGTTTTGGTAATCAGCCCCAGCATTTT

d_gene: -
v_gene: TRBV7-9
j_gene: TRBJ2-7
abundance: many
CDR3aa: CASSLAGDSYEQYF
CDR3nt: TGTGCCAGCAGCTTAGCTGGAGACAGCTACGAGCAGTACTTC

d_gene: TRBD2
v_gene: TRBV28
j_gene: TRBJ2-3
abundance: many
CDR3aa: CASSSPGLPTDTQYF
CDR3nt: TGTGCCAGCAGTTCCCCGGGACTACCAACAGATACGCAGTATTTT

d_gene: -
v_gene: TRBV4-2
j_gene: TRBJ2-7
abundance: many
CDR3aa: CASSQDGGLGEQYF
CDR3nt: TGTGCCAGCAGCCAAGATGGGGGCCTAGGCGAGCAGTACTTC

d_gene: -
v_gene: TRBV15
j_gene: TRBJ2-1
abundance: many
CDR3aa: CATSRGRGNEQFF
CDR3nt: TGTGCCACCAGCAGAGGCAGGGGCAATGAGCAGTTCTTC

d_gene: -
v_gene: TRBV11-2
j_gene: TRBJ1-5
abundance: medium-sized
CDR3aa: CASSPESGNQPQHF
CDR3nt: TGTGCCAGCAGCCCCGAGTCGGGGAATCAGCCCCAGCATTTT

d_gene: -
v_gene: TRBV20-1
j_gene: TRBJ2-1
abundance: many
CDR3aa: CSARWASDNEQFF
CDR3nt: TGCAGTGCTAGGTGGGCTAGCGACAATGAGCAGTTCTTC

d_gene: -
v_gene: TRBV5-1
j_gene: TRBJ2-3
abundance: many
CDR3aa: CASSQDSSTDTQYF
CDR3nt: TGCGCCAGCAGCCAAGACTCTAGCACAGATACGCAGTATTTT

d_gene: -
v_gene: TRBV11-2
j_gene: TRBJ2-3
abundance: many
CDR3aa: CASSLFQGADTQYF
CDR3nt: TGTGCCAGCAGCTTATTTCAAGGGGCAGATACGCAGTATTTT

d_gene: TRBD2
v_gene: TRBV5-6
j_gene: TRBJ2-2
abundance: many
CDR3aa: CASSFGRTTGELFF
CDR3nt: TGTGCCAGCAGCTTCGGGAGGACCACCGGGGAGCTGTTTTTT

d_gene: -
v_gene: TRBV6-1
j_gene: TRBJ2-1
abundance: many
CDR3aa: CASSESGGSYNEQFF
CDR3nt: TGTGCCAGCAGTGAATCTGGGGGATCCTACAATGAGCAGTTCTTC

d_gene: -
v_gene: TRBV25-1
j_gene: TRBJ2-5
abundance: many
CDR3aa: CASSEWGRQETQYF
CDR3nt: TGTGCCAGCAGTGAATGGGGCAGACAAGAGACCCAGTACTTC

d_gene: -
v_gene: TRBV28
j_gene: TRBJ1-5
abundance: few
CDR3aa: CASQGQGTVFINQPQHF
CDR3nt: TGTGCCAGCCAAGGGCAGGGGACGGTATTTATCAATCAGCCCCAGCATTTT